The present TCR beta chain was sequenced within a study of shared clonotypes between healthy human individuals. Overall study: Plates per donor: three CD4 naive, three CD4 memory, two CD8 naive, one CD8 memory.

The CDR3 extends over 14 amino acids. Between the trimmed V and J ends, which lost 5 bases and 2 bases, there was a span of 12 bases. Germline CDR1 reads LGHNA; CDR2 reads YSLEER. In the original analysis: Filtering was not the same, since immunoSEQ gave junction-only sequences without quality scores. Method: immunoSEQ multiplex PCR; TCRdb's copy keeps in-frame clones and lacks some. That table gives V, J and clone size, and the DNA gave D and trimming. The table lists 1,400,000 or so clones, approximately 98.5% of them singletons. CD45RA-negative memory and CD45RA+ naive subsets were split from the CD4+ cells.

This receptor was taken from a man aged 25-40 years in good health. This chain joins TRBV4-3 and TRBJ1-1, with D uncertain. The sequencing sample was made of naive CD4+ T cells sorted from blood. Documented subset: CD45RA+ positively selected. This CDR3 is CASSARQANTEAFF. CDR3 nucleotides: TGCGCCAGCAGCGCGCGACAAGCCAACACTGAAGCTTTCTTT.